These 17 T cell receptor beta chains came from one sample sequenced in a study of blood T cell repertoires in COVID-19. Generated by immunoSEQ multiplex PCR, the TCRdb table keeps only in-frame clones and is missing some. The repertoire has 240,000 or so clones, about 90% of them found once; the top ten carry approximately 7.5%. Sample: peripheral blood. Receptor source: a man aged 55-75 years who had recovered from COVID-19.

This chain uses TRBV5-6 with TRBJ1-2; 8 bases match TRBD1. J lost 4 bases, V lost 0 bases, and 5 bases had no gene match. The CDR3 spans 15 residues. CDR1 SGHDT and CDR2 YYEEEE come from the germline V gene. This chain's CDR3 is CASSLGRGPSYGYTF. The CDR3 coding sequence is TGTGCCAGCAGCTTGGGCAGGGGGCCGAGCTATGGCTACACCTTC.

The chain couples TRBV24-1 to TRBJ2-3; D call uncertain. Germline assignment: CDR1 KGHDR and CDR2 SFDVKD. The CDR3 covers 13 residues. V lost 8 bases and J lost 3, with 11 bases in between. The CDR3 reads CATTGVRTDTQYF. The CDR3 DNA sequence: TGTGCCACCACCGGAGTTAGAACAGATACGCAGTATTTT.

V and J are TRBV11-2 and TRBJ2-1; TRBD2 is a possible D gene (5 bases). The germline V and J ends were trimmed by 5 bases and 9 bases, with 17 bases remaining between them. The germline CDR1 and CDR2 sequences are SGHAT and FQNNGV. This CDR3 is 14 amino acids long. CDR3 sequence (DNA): TGTGCCAGCAGCCCCCCGGGAATCACCAGTGAGCAGTTCTTC. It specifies CASSPPGITSEQFF.

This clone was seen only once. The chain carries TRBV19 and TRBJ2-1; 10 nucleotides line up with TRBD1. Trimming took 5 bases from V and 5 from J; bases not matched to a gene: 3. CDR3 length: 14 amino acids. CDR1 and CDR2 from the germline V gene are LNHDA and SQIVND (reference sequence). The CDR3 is CASSSDRGHNEQFF. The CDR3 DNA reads TGTGCCAGTAGTTCAGACAGGGGGCACAATGAGCAGTTCTTC.

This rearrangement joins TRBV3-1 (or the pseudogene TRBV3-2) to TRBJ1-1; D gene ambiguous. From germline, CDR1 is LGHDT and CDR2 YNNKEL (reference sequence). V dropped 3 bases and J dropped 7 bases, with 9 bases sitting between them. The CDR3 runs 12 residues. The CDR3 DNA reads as TGTGCCAGCAGCCAGTTACCGGGTGAAGCTTTCTTT. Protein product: CASSQLPGEAFF.

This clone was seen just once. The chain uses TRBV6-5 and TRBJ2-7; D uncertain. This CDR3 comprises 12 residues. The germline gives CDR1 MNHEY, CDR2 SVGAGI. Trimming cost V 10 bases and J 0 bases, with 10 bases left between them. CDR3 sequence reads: CANEKSSYEQYF. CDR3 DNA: TGTGCCAACGAGAAGAGCTCCTACGAGCAGTACTTC.

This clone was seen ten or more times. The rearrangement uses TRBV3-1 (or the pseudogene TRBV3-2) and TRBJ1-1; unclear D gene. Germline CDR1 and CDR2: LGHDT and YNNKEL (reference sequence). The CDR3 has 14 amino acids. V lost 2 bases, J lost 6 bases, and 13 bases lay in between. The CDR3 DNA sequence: TGTGCCAGCAGCCAACCGGGTGGTACGGCTGAAGCTTTCTTT. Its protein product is CASSQPGGTAEAFF.

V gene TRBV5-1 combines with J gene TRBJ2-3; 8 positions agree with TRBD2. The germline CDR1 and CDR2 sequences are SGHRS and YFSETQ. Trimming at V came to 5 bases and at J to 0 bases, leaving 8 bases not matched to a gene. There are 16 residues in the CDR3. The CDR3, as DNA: TGCGCCAGCAGACTCATAGCGGGGCTTAGCACAGATACGCAGTATTTT. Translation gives CASRLIAGLSTDTQYF. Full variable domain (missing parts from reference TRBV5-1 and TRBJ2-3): KAGVTQTPRYLIKTRGQQVTLSCSPISGHRSVSWYQQTPGQGLQFLFEYFSETQRNKGNFPGRFSGRQFSNSRSEMNVSTLELGDSALYLCASRLIAGLSTDTQYFGPGTRLTVL.

The CDR3, as DNA: TGTGCCAGCAGTGCCCGACTAGCGCGGGGGTACAATGAGCAGTTCTTC. Translation: CASSARLARGYNEQFF. The chain joins TRBV6-4 to TRBJ2-1, with 8 bases aligning to TRBD2. The ends lost 4 bases at V and 4 bases at J; junction bases unmatched: 9. The CDR3 totals 16 residues. The germline V gene encodes CDR1 MRHNA and CDR2 SNTAGT.

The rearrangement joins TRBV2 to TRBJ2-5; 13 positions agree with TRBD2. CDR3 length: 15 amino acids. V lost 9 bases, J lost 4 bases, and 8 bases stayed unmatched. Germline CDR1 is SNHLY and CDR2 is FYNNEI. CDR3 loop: CARAGTSGVGETQYF. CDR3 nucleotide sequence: TGTGCCAGGGCCGGGACTAGCGGGGTAGGAGAGACCCAGTACTTC.

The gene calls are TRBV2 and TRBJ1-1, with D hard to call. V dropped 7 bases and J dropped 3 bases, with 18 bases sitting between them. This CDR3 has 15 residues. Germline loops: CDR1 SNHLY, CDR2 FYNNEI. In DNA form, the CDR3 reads TGTGCCAGCATATACTTCATATCGGTGGACACTGAAGCTTTCTTT. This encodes CASIYFISVDTEAFF. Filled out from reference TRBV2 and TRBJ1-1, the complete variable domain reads EPEVTQTPSHQVTQMGQEVILRCVPISNHLYFYWYRQILGQKVEFLVSFYNNEISEKSEIFDDQFSVERPDGSNFTLKIRSTKLEDSAMYFCASIYFISVDTEAFFGQGTRLTVV.

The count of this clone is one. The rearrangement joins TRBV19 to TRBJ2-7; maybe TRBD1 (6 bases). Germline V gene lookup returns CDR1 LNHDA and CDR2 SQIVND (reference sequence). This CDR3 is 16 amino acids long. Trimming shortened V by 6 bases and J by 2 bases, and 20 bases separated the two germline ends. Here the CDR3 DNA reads TGTGCCAGTAGGCGAACAGGGCCCCATTCGGCCTACGAGCAGTACTTC. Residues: CASRRTGPHSAYEQYF. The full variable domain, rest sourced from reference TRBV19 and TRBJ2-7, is DGGITQSPKYLFRKEGQNVTLSCEQNLNHDAMYWYRQDPGQGLRLIYYSQIVNDFQKGDIAEGYSVSREKKESFPLTVTSAQKNPTAFYLCASRRTGPHSAYEQYFGPGTRLTVT.

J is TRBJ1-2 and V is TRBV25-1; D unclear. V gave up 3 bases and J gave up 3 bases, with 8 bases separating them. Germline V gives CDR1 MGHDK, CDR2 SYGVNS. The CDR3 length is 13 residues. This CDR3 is CASSEGTYYGYTF. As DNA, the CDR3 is TGTGCCAGCAGTGAGGGCACTTACTATGGCTACACCTTC.

CDR3 region: CATSRDQKLPLHF. DNA for the CDR3: TGTGCCACCAGCAGAGATCAGAAGTTACCCCTCCACTTT. This rearrangement joins TRBV15 to TRBJ1-6; D uncertain. Trimming pared 0 bases from V and 12 bases from J, leaving 9 bases between. The CDR3 has 13 amino acids. Germline CDR1 and CDR2: LNHNV and YYDKDF (reference sequence).

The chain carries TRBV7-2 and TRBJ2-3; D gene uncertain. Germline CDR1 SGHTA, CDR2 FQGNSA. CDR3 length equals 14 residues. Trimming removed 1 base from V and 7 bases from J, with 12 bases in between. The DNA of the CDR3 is TGTGCCAGCAGCTTAGAAATCAGCGTCAATACGCAGTATTTT. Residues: CASSLEISVNTQYF.

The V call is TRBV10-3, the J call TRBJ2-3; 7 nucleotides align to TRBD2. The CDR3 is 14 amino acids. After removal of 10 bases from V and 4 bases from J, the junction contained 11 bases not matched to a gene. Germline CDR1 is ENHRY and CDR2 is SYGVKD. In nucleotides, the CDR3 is TGTGCCACTAGGACTGGCGGGGGTTCAGATACGCAGTATTTT. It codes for CATRTGGGSDTQYF.

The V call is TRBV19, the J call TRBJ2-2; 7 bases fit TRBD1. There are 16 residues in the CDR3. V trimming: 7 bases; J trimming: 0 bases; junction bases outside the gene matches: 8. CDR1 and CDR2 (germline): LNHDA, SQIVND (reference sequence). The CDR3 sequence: CASIGRGYPNTGELFF. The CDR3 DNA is TGTGCCAGTATCGGCAGGGGGTACCCGAACACCGGGGAGCTGTTTTTT.